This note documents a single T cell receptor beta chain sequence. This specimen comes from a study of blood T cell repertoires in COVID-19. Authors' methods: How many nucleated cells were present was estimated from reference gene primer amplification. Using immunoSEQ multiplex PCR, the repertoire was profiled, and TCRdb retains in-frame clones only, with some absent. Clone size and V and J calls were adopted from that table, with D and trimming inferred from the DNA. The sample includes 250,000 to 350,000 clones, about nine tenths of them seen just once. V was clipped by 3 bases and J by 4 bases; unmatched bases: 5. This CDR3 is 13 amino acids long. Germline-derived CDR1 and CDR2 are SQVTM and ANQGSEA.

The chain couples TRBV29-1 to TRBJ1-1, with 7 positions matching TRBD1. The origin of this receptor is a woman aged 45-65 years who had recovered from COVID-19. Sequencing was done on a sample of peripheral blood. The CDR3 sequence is CSVERQGSTEAFF. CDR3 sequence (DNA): TGCAGCGTTGAGCGACAGGGCAGCACTGAAGCTTTCTTT.